A selection of T cell receptor beta chains follows, all from one sample in a study of Ad26.COV2.S vaccination and SARS-CoV-2 variants. The repertoire was sequenced with immunoSEQ multiplex PCR; TCRdb's copy has only in-frame clones and lacks some. The table records a few hundred thousand clones, roughly four fifths of them present only once. This specimen was peripheral blood, taken in a trial of Ad26.COV2.S vaccine versus placebo. The receptors here all came from a person aged 18-60 years who received the Ad26.COV2.S COVID-19 vaccine or a placebo. The CDR3 runs from the conserved cysteine through the conserved F or W. D genes are given only for firm matches. Expanded clones get a size class; other rows say once, few or many, or leave the size out.

clone size,D gene,J gene,V gene,CDR3 DNA,CDR3 protein
.,.,TRBJ2-7,TRBV30,TGTGCCTGGAGTAGAGGTGTGTACTCCTACGAGCAGTACTTC,CAWSRGVYSYEQYF
.,TRBD1,TRBJ1-2,TRBV19,TGTGCCACCGGGACAGGGGCACCGGATGGCTACACCTTC,CATGTGAPDGYTF
.,TRBD1,TRBJ1-1,TRBV2,TGTGCCAGCAGTGAAGACAGGGGGCCGGCTGAAGCTTTCTTT,CASSEDRGPAEAFF
.,TRBD2,TRBJ2-1,TRBV5-1,TGCGCCAGCAGCTCCGTGGGCGGGGGCTACAATGAGCAGTTCTTC,CASSSVGGGYNEQFF
.,.,TRBJ1-1,TRBV9,TGTGCCAGCAGCGTAGTTGCACACCCCACTGAAGCTTTCTTT,CASSVVAHPTEAFF
few,.,TRBJ2-3,TRBV18,TGTGCCAGTTATTCCGCCCTCACAGATACGCAGTATTTT,CASYSALTDTQYF
.,.,TRBJ2-1,TRBV4-2,TGTGCCAGCAGCCAAGAAGGGGCACACAATGAGCAGTTCTTC,CASSQEGAHNEQFF
.,.,TRBJ2-3,TRBV7-3,TGTGCCAGCAGCTTAACGGGGCTCACAGATACGCAGTATTTT,CASSLTGLTDTQYF
.,.,TRBJ2-3,TRBV7-8,TGTGCCAGCAGCTTACTGGTGGGTCCCCCGGATACGCAGTATTTT,CASSLLVGPPDTQYF
.,TRBD2,TRBJ2-1,TRBV7-9,TGTGCCAGCAGCTCTTCTAGCGGCTCCTACAATGAGCAGTTCTTC,CASSSSSGSYNEQFF
.,.,TRBJ1-1,TRBV7-6,TGTGCCAGCAGCTTAACGGGGAACACTGAAGCTTTCTTT,CASSLTGNTEAFF
.,.,TRBJ2-2,TRBV12-3/TRBV12-4,TGTGCCAGCAGCCACGGAAGCACCGGGGAGCTGTTTTTT,CASSHGSTGELFF
.,TRBD1,TRBJ1-1,TRBV4-3,TGCGCCAGCAGCCAAATTGAGGGGGCCACTGAAGCTTTCTTT,CASSQIEGATEAFF
.,.,TRBJ1-1,TRBV20-1,TGCAGTGCTAGTAGGGGCCCTGAAGCTTTCTTT,CSASRGPEAFF
once,TRBD2,TRBJ2-1,TRBV28,TGTGCCAGCAGTGCACGGGAGGGCCTAAACAATGAGCAGTTCTTC,CASSAREGLNNEQFF
.,TRBD1,TRBJ1-1,TRBV2,TGTGCCAGATCCGGGACAGCCATGAACACTGAAGCTTTCTTT,CARSGTAMNTEAFF
.,TRBD2,TRBJ2-1,TRBV4-1,TGCGCCAGCAGCCTACAGGCTAGCGGGGGTAATGAGCAGTTCTTC,CASSLQASGGNEQFF
.,TRBD2,TRBJ2-7,TRBV7-6,TGTGCCAGCAGCTCCCGACTAGCGGGAGTCTACGAGCAGTACTTC,CASSSRLAGVYEQYF
few,.,TRBJ1-2,TRBV6-4,TGTGCCAGCAGCCGGGACGCCCGGGGAAGAAGCTATGGCTACACCTTC,CASSRDARGRSYGYTF
.,.,TRBJ1-1,TRBV29-1,TGCAGCGCCGGAGGAGGGAGGGTGGATTGGGCTTTCTTT,CSAGGGRVDWAFF
.,TRBD1,TRBJ1-2,TRBV4-3,TGCGCCAGCAGCCTAGTATCCACAGGGGAGGATGGCTACACCTTC,CASSLVSTGEDGYTF
.,.,TRBJ2-1,TRBV12-3/TRBV12-4,TGTGCCAGCAGTTTAGGAGGGCCCGATGAGCAGTTCTTC,CASSLGGPDEQFF
once,TRBD2,TRBJ2-7,TRBV6-1,TGTGCCAGCAGTGAACCGGGACTAGCGGGATTCGAGCAGTACTTC,CASSEPGLAGFEQYF
.,TRBD2,TRBJ2-7,TRBV13,TGTGCCAGCAGCTTAGGCGGGGGGGGAAGCTACGAGCAGTACTTC,CASSLGGGGSYEQYF
.,.,TRBJ1-5,TRBV2,TGTGCCAGCAGGAGGGTGGGGGTGCCCCAGCATTTT,CASRRVGVPQHF
once,.,TRBJ2-5,TRBV3-1/TRBV3-2,TGTGCCAGCAGCCAAGAATTAAGCCTAAGAGAGACCCAGTACTTC,CASSQELSLRETQYF
.,.,TRBJ2-7,TRBV6-6,TGTGCCAGCAGATCAACGGGGATCTCCTACGAGCAGTACTTC,CASRSTGISYEQYF
once,.,TRBJ1-1,TRBV7-9,TGTGCCAGCAGCTTAGTTCAGCCCAGTGAAGCTTTCTTT,CASSLVQPSEAFF
.,.,TRBJ1-5,TRBV19,TGTGCCACCAAGGGGGGGCCTTATAGCAATCAGCCCCAGCATTTT,CATKGGPYSNQPQHF
few,.,TRBJ2-7,TRBV7-9,TGTGCCAGCAGCTTTTTATACGGGAGCAGCGTCCCCCGGGAGCAGTACTTC,CASSFLYGSSVPREQYF
.,TRBD2,TRBJ2-3,TRBV6-5,TGTGCCAGCAGTTACGGACTAGCGGGGACAGATACGCAGTATTTT,CASSYGLAGTDTQYF
.,TRBD1,TRBJ1-5,TRBV19,TGTGCCAGTACTTTCGACAGGGGTCCCAATCAGCCCCAGCATTTT,CASTFDRGPNQPQHF
.,.,TRBJ2-1,TRBV24-1,TGTGCCACCAGTGATCCCCCACGAAATGAGCAGTTCTTC,CATSDPPRNEQFF
.,TRBD1,TRBJ2-7,TRBV30,TGTGCCTGGCGACGGGACAGGGCCTACGAGCAGTACTTC,CAWRRDRAYEQYF
few,TRBD1,TRBJ2-2,TRBV10-3,TGTGCCATCAGTGTGGGGACAGCACCCGGGGAGCTGTTTTTT,CAISVGTAPGELFF
.,TRBD1,TRBJ2-3,TRBV30,TGTGCCTGGAGTCCCGGGACAGGGTCCACAGATACGCAGTATTTT,CAWSPGTGSTDTQYF
.,.,TRBJ2-1,TRBV9,TGTGCCACCTCCGTAACGGGGGCCTCCAATGAGCAGTTCTTC,CATSVTGASNEQFF
many,TRBD1,TRBJ1-4,TRBV5-6,TGTGCCAGCAGCTTGGAAGGGGGCCGCCGAGGGAAACTGTTTTTT,CASSLEGGRRGKLFF
.,.,TRBJ1-5,TRBV7-8,TGTGCCAGCAGCTTAGGACAGTCTCAGCCCCAGCATTTT,CASSLGQSQPQHF
.,.,TRBJ2-7,TRBV4-2,TGTGCCAGCAGCCAAGATAGAGGGGCCCAGGTTCGGCAGTACTTC,CASSQDRGAQVRQYF
.,.,TRBJ1-6,TRBV7-2,TGTGCCAGCAGCTTAGATAGTTCGGGGACGGTGCCCCTCCACTTT,CASSLDSSGTVPLHF
.,.,TRBJ2-3,TRBV6-5,TGTGCCAGCAGTTACTTAAGGGTGGGAGGAGATACGCAGTATTTT,CASSYLRVGGDTQYF
.,TRBD2,TRBJ2-5,TRBV5-1,TGCGCCAGCAGCTCCGCTTCTAGCGGGAGGGCGGAGACCCAGTACTTC,CASSSASSGRAETQYF
.,.,TRBJ2-2,TRBV11-2,TGTGCCAGCAGTCTCGGTCGGACCGGGGAGCTGTTTTTT,CASSLGRTGELFF
.,.,TRBJ2-7,TRBV7-9,TGTGCCAGCAGCCCCCCCGGAGTGGCATGGTCCTACGAGCAGTACTTC,CASSPPGVAWSYEQYF
.,.,TRBJ1-2,TRBV6-1,TGTGCCAGCAGTGATGCCCAGGGGATCTATGGCTACACCTTC,CASSDAQGIYGYTF
.,.,TRBJ1-4,TRBV5-1,TGCGCCAGCAGCCCAAACACAGCAACTAATGAAAAACTGTTTTTT,CASSPNTATNEKLFF
.,.,TRBJ2-5,TRBV7-9,TGTGCCAGCAGCTTAGTTGCGGAAGAGACCCAGTACTTC,CASSLVAEETQYF
once,.,TRBJ1-2,TRBV30,TGTGCCTGGAGTGTTTCGGCGGGGGCCTTTGGCTACACCTTC,CAWSVSAGAFGYTF
.,.,TRBJ1-2,TRBV4-1,TGCGCCAGCAGCCAAGGACGGGCCTATGGCTACACCTTC,CASSQGRAYGYTF
.,TRBD2,TRBJ2-7,TRBV10-1,TGCGCCAGCAGCCCCGCGGGAGGACCCGGCGAGCAGTACTTC,CASSPAGGPGEQYF
.,.,TRBJ1-4,TRBV18,TGTGCCAGCTCACCTGGAAGGGGTCCAACTAATGAAAAACTGTTTTTT,CASSPGRGPTNEKLFF
.,.,TRBJ1-1,TRBV15,TGTGCCACCAGCAGATCTACTTACTTGAACACTGAAGCTTTCTTT,CATSRSTYLNTEAFF
.,TRBD1,TRBJ2-1,TRBV6-2/TRBV6-3,TGTGCCAGCAGTATCCGGGACAGAGCCTACAATGAGCAGTTCTTC,CASSIRDRAYNEQFF
.,.,TRBJ2-1,TRBV5-4,TGTGCCAGCAGCTTGGGCGTACTAAGCTCCTACAATGAGCAGTTCTTC,CASSLGVLSSYNEQFF
.,.,TRBJ2-1,TRBV21-1,TGTGCCAGCAGCAAACCCCCCCAGCGGGAGGCCGGGAATGAGCAGTTCTTC,CASSKPPQREAGNEQFF